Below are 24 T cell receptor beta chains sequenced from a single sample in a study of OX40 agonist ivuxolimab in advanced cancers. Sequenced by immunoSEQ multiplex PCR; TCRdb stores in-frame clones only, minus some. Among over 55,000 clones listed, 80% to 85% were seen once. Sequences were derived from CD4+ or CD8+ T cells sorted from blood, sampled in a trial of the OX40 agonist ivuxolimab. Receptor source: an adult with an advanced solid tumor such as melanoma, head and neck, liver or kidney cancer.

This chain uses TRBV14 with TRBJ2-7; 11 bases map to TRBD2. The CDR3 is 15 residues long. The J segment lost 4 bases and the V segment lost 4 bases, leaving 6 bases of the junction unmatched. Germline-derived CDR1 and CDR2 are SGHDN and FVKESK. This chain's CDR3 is CASSRGLAGPYEQYF. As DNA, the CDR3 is TGTGCCAGCAGCCGTGGACTAGCGGGTCCATACGAGCAGTACTTC. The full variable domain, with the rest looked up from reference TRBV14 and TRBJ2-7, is EAGVTQFPSHSVIEKGQTVTLRCDPISGHDNLYWYRRVMGKEIKFLLHFVKESKQDESGMPNNRFLAERTGGTYSTLKVQPAELEDSGVYFCASSRGLAGPYEQYFGPGTRLTVT.

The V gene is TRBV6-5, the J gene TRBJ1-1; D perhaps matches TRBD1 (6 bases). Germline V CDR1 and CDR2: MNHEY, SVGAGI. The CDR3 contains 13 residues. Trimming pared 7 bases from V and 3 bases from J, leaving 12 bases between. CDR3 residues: CASTGGGDTEAFF. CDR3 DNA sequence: TGTGCCAGCACAGGAGGGGGAGACACTGAAGCTTTCTTT.

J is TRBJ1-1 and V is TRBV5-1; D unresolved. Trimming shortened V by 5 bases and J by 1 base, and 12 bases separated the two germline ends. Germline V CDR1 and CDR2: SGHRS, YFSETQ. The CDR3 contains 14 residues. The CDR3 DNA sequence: TGCGCCAGCAGACCGCAGGTTTCGAACACTGAAGCTTTCTTT. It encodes CASRPQVSNTEAFF.

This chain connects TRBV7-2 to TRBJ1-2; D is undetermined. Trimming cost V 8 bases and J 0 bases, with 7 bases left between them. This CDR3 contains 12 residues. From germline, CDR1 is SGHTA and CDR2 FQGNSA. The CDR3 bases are TGTGCCAGCCAGCGGACTAACTATGGCTACACCTTC. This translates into CASQRTNYGYTF.

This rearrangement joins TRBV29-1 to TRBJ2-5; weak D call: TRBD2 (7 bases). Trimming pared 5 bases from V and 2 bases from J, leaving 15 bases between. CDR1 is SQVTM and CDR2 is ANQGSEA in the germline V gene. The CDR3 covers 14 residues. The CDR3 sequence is CSVRGARGQETQYF. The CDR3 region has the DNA TGCAGCGTTCGGGGGGCAAGAGGTCAAGAGACCCAGTACTTC.

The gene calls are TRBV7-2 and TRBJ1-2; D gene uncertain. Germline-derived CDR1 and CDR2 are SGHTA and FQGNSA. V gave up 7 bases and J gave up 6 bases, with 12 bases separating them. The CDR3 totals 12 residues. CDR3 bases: TGTGCCAGCAACTCTAACGGGGATGGCTACACCTTC. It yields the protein CASNSNGDGYTF. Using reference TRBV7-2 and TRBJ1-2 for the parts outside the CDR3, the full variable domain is GAGVSQSPSNKVTEKGKDVELRCDPISGHTALYWYRQSLGQGLEFLIYFQGNSAPDKSGLPSDRFSAERTGGSVSTLTIQRTQQEDSAVYLCASNSNGDGYTFGSGTRLTVV.

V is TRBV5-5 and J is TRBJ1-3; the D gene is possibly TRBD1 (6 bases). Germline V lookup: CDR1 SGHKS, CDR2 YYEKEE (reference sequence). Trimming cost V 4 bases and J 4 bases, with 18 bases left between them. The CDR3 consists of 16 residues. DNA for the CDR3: TGTGCCAGCAGCCCCGGTGGGGGGCGGAGAGGAAACACCATATATTTT. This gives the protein CASSPGGGRRGNTIYF.

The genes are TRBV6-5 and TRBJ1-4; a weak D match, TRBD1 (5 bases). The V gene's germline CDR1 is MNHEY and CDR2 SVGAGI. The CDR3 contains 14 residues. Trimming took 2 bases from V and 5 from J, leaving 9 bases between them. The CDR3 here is CASSYGGGNEKLFF. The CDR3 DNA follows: TGTGCCAGCAGTTACGGTGGGGGAAATGAAAAACTGTTTTTT.

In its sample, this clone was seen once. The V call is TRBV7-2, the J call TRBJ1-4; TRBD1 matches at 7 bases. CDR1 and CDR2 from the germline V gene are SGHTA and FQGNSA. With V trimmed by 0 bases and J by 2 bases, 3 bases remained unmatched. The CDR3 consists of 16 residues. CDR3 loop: CASSLAGTVTNEKLFF. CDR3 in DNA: TGTGCCAGCAGCTTAGCGGGGACAGTCACTAATGAAAAACTGTTTTTT.

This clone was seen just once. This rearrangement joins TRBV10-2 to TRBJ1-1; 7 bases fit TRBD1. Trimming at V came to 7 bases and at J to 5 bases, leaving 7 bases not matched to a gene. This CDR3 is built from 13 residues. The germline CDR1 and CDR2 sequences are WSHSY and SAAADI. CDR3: CASTLDRSTEAFF. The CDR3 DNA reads TGCGCCAGCACACTGGACAGGTCGACTGAAGCTTTCTTT.

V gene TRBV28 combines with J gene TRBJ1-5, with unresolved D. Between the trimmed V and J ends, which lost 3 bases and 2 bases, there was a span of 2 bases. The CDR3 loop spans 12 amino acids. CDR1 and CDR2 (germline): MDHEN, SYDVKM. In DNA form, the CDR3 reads TGTGCCAGCAGTTTTGGCAATCAGCCCCAGCATTTT. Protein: CASSFGNQPQHF.

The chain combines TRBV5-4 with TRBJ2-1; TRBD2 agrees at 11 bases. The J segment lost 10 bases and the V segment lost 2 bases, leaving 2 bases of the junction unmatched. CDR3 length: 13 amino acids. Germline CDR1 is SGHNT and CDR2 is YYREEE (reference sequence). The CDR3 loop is CASSLIAGGEQFF. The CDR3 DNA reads TGTGCCAGCAGCTTAATAGCGGGAGGGGAGCAGTTCTTC.

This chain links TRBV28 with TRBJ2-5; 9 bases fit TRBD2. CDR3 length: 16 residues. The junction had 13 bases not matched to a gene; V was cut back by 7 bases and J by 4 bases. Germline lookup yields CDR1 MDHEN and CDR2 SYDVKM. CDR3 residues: CASTRLAGIMRETQYF. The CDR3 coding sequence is TGTGCCAGCACGAGGCTAGCGGGAATAATGCGAGAGACCCAGTACTTC.

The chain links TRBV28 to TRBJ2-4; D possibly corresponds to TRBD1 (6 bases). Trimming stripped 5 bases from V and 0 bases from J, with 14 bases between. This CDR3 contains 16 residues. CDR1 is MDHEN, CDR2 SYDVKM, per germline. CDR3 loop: CASSATGSLAKNIQYF. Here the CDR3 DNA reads TGTGCCAGCAGTGCCACAGGGTCTCTAGCCAAAAACATTCAGTACTTC.

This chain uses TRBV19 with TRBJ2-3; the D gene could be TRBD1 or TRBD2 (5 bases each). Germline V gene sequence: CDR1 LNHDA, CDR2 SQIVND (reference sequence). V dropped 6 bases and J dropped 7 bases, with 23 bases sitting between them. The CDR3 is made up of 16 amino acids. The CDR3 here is CASRTHAGTRGNTQYF. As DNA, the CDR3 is TGTGCCAGTAGGACACATGCCGGGACGAGGGGAAATACGCAGTATTTT.

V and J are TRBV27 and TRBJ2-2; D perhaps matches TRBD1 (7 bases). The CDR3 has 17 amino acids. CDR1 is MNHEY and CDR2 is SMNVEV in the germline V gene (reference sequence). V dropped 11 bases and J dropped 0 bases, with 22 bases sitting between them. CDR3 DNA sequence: TGTGCCGTCGCCGGCGGGACAGCCTACGCGAACACCGGGGAGCTGTTTTTT. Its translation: CAVAGGTAYANTGELFF.

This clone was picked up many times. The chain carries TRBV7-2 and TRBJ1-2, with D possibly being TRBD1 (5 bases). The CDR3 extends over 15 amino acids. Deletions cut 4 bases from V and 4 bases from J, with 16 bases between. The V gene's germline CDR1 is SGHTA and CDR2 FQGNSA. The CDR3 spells CASSSTGGRSYGYTF. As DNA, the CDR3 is TGTGCCAGCAGCTCTACTGGGGGGAGGAGCTATGGCTACACCTTC.

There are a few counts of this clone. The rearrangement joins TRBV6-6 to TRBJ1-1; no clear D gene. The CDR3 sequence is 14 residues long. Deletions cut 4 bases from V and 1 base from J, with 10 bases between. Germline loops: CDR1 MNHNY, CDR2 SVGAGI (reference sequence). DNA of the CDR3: TGTGCCAGCAGTTTTGACACGTCGAACACTGAAGCTTTCTTT. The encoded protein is CASSFDTSNTEAFF.

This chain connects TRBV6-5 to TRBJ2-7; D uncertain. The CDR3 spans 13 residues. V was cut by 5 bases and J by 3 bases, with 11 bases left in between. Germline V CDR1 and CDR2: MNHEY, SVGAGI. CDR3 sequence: CASSPPSFYEQYF. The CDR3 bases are TGTGCCAGCAGTCCGCCCTCGTTCTACGAGCAGTACTTC.

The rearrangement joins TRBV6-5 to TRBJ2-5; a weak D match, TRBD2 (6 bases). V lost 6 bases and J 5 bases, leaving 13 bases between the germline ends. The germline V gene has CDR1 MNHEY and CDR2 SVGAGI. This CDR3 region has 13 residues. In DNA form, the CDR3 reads TGTGCCAGCAGCGATGGGGGGTGGGAGACCCAGTACTTC. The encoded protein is CASSDGGWETQYF.

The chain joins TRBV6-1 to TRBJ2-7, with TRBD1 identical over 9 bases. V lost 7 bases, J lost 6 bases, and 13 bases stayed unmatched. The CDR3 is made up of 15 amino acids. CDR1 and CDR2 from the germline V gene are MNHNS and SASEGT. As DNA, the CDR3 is TGTGCCAGCACTTCCCTAGGACAGGGGAGAGGCGAGCAGTACTTC. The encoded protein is CASTSLGQGRGEQYF.

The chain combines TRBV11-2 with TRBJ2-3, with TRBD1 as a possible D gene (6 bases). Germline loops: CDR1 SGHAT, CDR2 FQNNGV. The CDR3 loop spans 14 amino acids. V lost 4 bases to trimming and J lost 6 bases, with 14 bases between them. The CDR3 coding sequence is TGTGCCAGCAGCTCCAGGGGCGCGAGGGATACGCAGTATTTT. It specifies CASSSRGARDTQYF.

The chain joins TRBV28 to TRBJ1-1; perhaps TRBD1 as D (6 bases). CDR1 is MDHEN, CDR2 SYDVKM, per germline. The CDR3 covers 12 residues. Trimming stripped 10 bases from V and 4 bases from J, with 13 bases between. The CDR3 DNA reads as TGTGCCACTATAGGGGGAGGCACTGAAGCTTTCTTT. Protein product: CATIGGGTEAFF.

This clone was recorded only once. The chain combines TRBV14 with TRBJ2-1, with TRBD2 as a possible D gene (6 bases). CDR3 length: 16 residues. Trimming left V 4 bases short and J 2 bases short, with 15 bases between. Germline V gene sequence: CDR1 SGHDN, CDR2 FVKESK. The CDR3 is CASSRLRASAYNEQFF. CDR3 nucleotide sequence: TGTGCCAGCAGCCGCCTTAGGGCTAGCGCCTACAATGAGCAGTTCTTC.